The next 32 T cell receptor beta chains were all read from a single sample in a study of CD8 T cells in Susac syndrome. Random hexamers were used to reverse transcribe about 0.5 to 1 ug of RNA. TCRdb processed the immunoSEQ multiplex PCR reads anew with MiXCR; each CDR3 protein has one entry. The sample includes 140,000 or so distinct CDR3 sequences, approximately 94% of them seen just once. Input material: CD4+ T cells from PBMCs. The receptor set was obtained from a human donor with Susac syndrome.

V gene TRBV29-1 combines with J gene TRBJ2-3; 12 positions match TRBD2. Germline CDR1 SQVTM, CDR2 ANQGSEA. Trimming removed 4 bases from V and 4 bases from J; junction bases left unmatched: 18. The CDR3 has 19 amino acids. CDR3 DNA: TGCAGCGTTGGGGGGGACAGGCAAAGACTAGCGGGGGCCGCAGATACGCAGTATTTT. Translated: CSVGGDRQRLAGAADTQYF.

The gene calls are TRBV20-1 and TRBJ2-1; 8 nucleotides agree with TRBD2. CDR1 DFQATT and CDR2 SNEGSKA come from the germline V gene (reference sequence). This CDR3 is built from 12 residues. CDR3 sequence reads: CRAGAGYNEQFF. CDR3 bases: TGCAGAGCGGGAGCGGGTTACAATGAGCAGTTCTTC.

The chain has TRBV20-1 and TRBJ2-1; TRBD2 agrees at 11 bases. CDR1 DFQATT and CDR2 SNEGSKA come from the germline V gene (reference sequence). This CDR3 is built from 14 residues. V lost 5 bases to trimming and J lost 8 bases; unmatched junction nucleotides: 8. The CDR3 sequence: CSASLGLAVDEQFF. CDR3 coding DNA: TGCAGTGCTTCCTTGGGACTAGCGGTCGATGAGCAGTTCTTC.

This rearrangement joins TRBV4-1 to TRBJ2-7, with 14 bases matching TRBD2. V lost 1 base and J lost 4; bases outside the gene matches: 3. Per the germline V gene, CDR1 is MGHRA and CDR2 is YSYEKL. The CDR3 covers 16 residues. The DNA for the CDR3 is TGCGCCAGCAGCCAAGGTAGACTAGCGGGAGGGTACGAGCAGTACTTC. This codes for CASSQGRLAGGYEQYF.

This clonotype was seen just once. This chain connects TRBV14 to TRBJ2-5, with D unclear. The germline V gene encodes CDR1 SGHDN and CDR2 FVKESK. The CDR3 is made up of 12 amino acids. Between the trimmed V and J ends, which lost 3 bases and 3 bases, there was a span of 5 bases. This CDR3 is CASSHNEETQYF. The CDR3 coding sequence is TGTGCCAGCAGCCATAACGAAGAGACCCAGTACTTC. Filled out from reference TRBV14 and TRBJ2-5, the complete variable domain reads EAGVTQFPSHSVIEKGQTVTLRCDPISGHDNLYWYRRVMGKEIKFLLHFVKESKQDESGMPNNRFLAERTGGTYSTLKVQPAELEDSGVYFCASSHNEETQYFGPGTRLLVL.

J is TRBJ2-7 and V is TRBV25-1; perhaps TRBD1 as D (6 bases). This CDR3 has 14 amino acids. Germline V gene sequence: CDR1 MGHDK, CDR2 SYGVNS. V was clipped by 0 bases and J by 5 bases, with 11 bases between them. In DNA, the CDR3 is TGTGCCAGCAGTGAATATGGGGGCCCCCACGAGCAGTACTTC. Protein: CASSEYGGPHEQYF.

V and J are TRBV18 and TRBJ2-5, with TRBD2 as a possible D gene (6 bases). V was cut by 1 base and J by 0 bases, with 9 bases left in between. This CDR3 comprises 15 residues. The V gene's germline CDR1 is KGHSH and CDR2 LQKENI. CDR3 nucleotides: TGTGCCAGCTCACCACTTTGGGGGGACCAAGAGACCCAGTACTTC. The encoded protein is CASSPLWGDQETQYF.

Here the CDR3 reads CSASLNTGELFF. The CDR3 nucleotides are TGCAGTGCTAGTTTGAACACCGGGGAGCTGTTTTTT. The genes are TRBV20-1 and TRBJ2-2; D remains unclear. In germline, CDR1 is DFQATT, CDR2 SNEGSKA (reference sequence). V dropped 3 bases and J dropped 1 base, with 3 bases sitting between them. The CDR3 sequence is 12 residues long.

CDR3 amino acids: CASSATADRGEQYF. The CDR3 nucleotides are TGCGCCAGCAGTGCGACGGCCGATCGAGGCGAGCAGTACTTC. The V gene is TRBV23-1, the J gene TRBJ2-7; D not resolved. TRBV23-1 is annotated as an ORF whose role is uncertain. The length of the CDR3 is 14 residues. V was pared by 5 bases and J by 6 bases, with 17 bases between.

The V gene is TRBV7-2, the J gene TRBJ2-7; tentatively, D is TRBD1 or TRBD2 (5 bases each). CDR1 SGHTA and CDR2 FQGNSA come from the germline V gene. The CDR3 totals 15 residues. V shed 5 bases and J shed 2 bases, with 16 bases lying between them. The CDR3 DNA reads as TGTGCCAGCAGCCCTACGGGGCGGAATCCCTACGAGCAGTACTTC. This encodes CASSPTGRNPYEQYF.

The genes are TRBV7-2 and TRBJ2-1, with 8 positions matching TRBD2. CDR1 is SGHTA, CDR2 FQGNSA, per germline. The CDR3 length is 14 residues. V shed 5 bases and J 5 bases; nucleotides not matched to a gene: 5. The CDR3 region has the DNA TGTGCCAGCAGCCCCGGGACTAGAAACAATGAGCAGTTCTTC. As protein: CASSPGTRNNEQFF. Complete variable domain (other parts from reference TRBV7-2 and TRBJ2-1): GAGVSQSPSNKVTEKGKDVELRCDPISGHTALYWYRQSLGQGLEFLIYFQGNSAPDKSGLPSDRFSAERTGGSVSTLTIQRTQQEDSAVYLCASSPGTRNNEQFFGPGTRLTVL.

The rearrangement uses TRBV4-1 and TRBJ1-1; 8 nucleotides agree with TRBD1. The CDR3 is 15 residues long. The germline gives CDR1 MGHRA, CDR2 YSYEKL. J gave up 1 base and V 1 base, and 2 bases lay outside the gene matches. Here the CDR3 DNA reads TGCGCCAGCAGCCAAGGGGGACAGGCGAACACTGAAGCTTTCTTT. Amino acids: CASSQGGQANTEAFF.

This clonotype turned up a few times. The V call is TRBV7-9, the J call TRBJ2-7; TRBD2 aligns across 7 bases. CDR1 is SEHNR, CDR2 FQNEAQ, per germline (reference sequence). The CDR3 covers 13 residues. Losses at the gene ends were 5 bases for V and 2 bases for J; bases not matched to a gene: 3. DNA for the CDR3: TGTGCCAGCAGCCGCGGGGGACCCTACGAGCAGTACTTC. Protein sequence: CASSRGGPYEQYF.

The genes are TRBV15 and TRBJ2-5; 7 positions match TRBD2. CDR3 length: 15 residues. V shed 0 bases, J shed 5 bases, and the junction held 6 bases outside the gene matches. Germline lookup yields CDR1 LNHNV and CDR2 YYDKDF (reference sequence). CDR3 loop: CATSRDSAGWETQYF. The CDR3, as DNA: TGTGCCACCAGCAGAGACTCAGCGGGGTGGGAGACCCAGTACTTC.

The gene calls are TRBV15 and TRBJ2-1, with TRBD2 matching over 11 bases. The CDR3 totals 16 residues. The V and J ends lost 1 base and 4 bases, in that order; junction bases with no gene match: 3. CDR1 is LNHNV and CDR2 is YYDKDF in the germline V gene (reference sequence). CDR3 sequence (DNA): TGTGCCACCAGCAGAGCCCGACTAGCGGGGTACAATGAGCAGTTCTTC. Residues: CATSRARLAGYNEQFF.

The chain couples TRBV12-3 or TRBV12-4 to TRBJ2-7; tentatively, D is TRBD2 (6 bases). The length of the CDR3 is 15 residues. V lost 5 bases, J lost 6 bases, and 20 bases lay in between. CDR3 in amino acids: CASSQPGLQRSEQYF. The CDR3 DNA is TGTGCCAGCAGTCAACCGGGACTTCAGAGAAGCGAGCAGTACTTC.

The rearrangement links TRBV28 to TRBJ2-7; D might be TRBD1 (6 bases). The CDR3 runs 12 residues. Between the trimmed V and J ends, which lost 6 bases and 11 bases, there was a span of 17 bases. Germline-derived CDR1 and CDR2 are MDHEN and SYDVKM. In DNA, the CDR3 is TGTGCCAGCAGCCCGGACAGATTATTGAAGTACTTC. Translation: CASSPDRLLKYF.

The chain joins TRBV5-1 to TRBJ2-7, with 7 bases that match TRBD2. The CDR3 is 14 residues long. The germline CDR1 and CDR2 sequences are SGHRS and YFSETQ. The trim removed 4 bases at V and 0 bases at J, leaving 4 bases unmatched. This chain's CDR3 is CASSRTSFSYEQYF. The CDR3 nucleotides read TGCGCCAGCAGCCGGACTAGTTTCTCCTACGAGCAGTACTTC. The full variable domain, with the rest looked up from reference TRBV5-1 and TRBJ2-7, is KAGVTQTPRYLIKTRGQQVTLSCSPISGHRSVSWYQQTPGQGLQFLFEYFSETQRNKGNFPGRFSGRQFSNSRSEMNVSTLELGDSALYLCASSRTSFSYEQYFGPGTRLTVT.

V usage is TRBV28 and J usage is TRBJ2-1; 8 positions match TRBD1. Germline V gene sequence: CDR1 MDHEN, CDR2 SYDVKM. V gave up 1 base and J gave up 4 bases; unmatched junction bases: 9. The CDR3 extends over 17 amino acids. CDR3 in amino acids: CASSLYRQGAKYNEQFF. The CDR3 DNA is TGTGCCAGCAGTTTATATCGTCAGGGGGCTAAGTACAATGAGCAGTTCTTC.

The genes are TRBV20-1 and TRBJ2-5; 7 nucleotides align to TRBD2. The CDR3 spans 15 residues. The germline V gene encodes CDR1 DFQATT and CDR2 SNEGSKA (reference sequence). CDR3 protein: CKLRAGDCHEETQYF. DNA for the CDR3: TGCAAACTAAGGGCGGGAGATTGTCACGAAGAGACCCAGTACTTC.

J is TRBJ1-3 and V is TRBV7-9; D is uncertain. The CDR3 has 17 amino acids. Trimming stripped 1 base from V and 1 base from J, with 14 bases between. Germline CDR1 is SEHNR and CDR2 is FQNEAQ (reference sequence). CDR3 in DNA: TGTGCCAGCAGCTTAGTTTCGGCGGGAAAATCTGGAAACACCATATATTTT. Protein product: CASSLVSAGKSGNTIYF.

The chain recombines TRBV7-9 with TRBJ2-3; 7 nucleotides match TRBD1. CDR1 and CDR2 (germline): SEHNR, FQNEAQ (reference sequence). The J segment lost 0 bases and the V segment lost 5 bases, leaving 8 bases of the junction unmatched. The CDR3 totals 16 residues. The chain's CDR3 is CASSPNRGFSTDTQYF. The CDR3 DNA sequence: TGTGCCAGCAGCCCAAACAGGGGCTTTAGCACAGATACGCAGTATTTT.

CDR3 nucleotide sequence: TGTGCCAGCAGCGCCGGACCTGGTGGCTACACCTTC. This codes for CASSAGPGGYTF. The chain recombines TRBV9 with TRBJ1-2; D is unresolved. V lost 3 bases and J lost 7, with 10 bases in between. This CDR3 is built from 12 residues. In germline, CDR1 is SGDLS, CDR2 YYNGEE. Full variable domain (missing parts from reference TRBV9 and TRBJ1-2): DSGVTQTPKHLITATGQRVTLRCSPRSGDLSVYWYQQSLDQGLQFLIQYYNGEERAKGNILERFSAQQFPDLHSELNLSSLELGDSALYFCASSAGPGGYTFGSGTRLTVV.

CDR3 DNA sequence: TGTGCCAGCAGCTTATATCGAGGGGGCGAGGGGTATGGCTACACCTTC. This encodes CASSLYRGGEGYGYTF. The V and J genes are TRBV7-2 and TRBJ1-2; 7 bases map to TRBD1. With V trimmed by 2 bases and J by 5 bases, 11 bases remained unmatched. The CDR3 contains 16 residues. Germline CDR1 is SGHTA and CDR2 is FQGNSA.

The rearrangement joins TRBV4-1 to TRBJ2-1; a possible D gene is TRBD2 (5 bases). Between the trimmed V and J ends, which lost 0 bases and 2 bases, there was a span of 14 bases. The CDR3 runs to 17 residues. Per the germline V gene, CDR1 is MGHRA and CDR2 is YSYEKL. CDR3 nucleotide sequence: TGCGCCAGCAGCCAAGATATGAGGGCGCGGACCTACAATGAGCAGTTCTTC. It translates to CASSQDMRARTYNEQFF.

The CDR3, as DNA: TGCGCCAGCAGCCAGGGACATTCGTCTTACACCGGGGAGCTGTTTTTT. Amino acid sequence: CASSQGHSSYTGELFF. This chain connects TRBV5-1 to TRBJ2-2; maybe TRBD1 (6 bases). V gave up 4 bases and J gave up 3 bases, with 16 bases separating them. This CDR3 is built from 16 residues. Per germline, CDR1 SGHRS and CDR2 YFSETQ.

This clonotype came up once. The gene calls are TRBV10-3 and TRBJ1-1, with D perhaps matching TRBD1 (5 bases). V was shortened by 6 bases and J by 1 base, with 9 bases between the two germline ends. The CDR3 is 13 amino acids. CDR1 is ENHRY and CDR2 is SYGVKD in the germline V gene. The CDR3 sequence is CAIRMTENTEAFF. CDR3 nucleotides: TGTGCCATCAGGATGACAGAGAACACTGAAGCTTTCTTT.

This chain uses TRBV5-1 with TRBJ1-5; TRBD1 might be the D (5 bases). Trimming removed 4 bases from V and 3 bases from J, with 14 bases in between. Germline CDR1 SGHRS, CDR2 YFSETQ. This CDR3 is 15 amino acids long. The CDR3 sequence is CASSPDGANNQPQHF. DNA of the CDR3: TGCGCCAGCAGCCCGGATGGGGCTAACAATCAGCCCCAGCATTTT.

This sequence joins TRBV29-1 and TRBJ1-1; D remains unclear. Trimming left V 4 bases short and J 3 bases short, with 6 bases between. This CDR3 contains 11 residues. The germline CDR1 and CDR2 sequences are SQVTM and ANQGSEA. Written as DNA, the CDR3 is TGCAGCGTTGTTCCCCACACTGAAGCTTTCTTT. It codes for CSVVPHTEAFF.

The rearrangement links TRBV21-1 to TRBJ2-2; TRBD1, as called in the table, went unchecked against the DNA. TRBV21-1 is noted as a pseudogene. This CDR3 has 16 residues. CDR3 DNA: TGTGCCAGCAGGGAGGGGGACAGCACGAACACCGGGGAGCTGTTTTTT. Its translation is CASREGDSTNTGELFF.

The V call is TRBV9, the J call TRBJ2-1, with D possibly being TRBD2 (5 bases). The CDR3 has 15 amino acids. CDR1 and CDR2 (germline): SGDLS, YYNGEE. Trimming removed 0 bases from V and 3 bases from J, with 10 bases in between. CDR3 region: CASSVGGESYNEQFF. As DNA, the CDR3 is TGTGCCAGCAGCGTAGGGGGAGAGAGCTACAATGAGCAGTTCTTC.

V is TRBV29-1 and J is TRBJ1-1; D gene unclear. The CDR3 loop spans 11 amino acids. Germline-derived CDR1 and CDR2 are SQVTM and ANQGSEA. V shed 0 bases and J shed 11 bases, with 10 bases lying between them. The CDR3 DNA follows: TGCAGCGTTGAAGATCGTACCAATGCTTTCTTT. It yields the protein CSVEDRTNAFF.